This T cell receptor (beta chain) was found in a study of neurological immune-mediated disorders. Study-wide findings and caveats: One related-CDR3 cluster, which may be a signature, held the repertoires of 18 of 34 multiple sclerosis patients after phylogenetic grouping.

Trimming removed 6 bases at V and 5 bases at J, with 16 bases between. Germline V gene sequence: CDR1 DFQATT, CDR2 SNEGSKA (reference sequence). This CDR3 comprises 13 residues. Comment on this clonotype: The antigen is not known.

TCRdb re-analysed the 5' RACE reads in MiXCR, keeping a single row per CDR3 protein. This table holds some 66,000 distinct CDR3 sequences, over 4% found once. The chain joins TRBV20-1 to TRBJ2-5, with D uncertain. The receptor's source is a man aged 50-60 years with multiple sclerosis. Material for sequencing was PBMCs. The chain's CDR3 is CSATRVVAETQYF. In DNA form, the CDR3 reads TGCAGTGCAACCCGAGTAGTAGCCGAGACCCAGTACTTC.